The following is a TCR beta chain sequence with its context. Clinical histories supplied by participants themselves formed the basis of cohort assignment. All recovered Cohort 3 donors got two negative PCRs, got clearance, or saw symptom resolution. This sample is drawn from a study of blood T cell repertoires in COVID-19. Study at large: COVID-19 samples from acute and convalescent phases originated in the United States, Italy and Spain.

Original analysis: Amplifying reference gene primers gave estimates of nucleated cell counts. Measured with immunoSEQ multiplex PCR; TCRdb has only the in-frame clones, and not every one. The DNA was the basis for D and trimming; V, J and clone size are from that table. This sample has 250,000 to 350,000 clones; around nine tenths occur once, and the top ten carry about 5.7%. The germline V and J ends were trimmed by 2 bases and 2 bases, with 16 bases remaining between them. Germline V gene lookup returns CDR1 SGHVS and CDR2 FQNEAQ. CDR3 length equals 16 residues. The sequence derives from a woman aged 35 to 49 who had recovered from COVID-19. Specimen: PBMCs or T cells enriched from blood (not recorded which). The rearrangement uses TRBV7-8 and TRBJ2-7; D not certain. Here the CDR3 reads CASSLQRGSSAYEQYF. Here the CDR3 DNA reads TGTGCCAGCAGCTTACAGCGTGGCTCGTCAGCCTACGAGCAGTACTTC.